This T cell receptor (beta chain) was captured in a study of beta chain features in type 1 diabetes. The wider study: Examination of sorted cells across all samples involved around 99 million cells. Regarding the study as a whole: Shorter TCRB CDR3s, moderately but significantly so, were found in Type 1 diabetes patients in all four CD4+ subsets.

In germline, CDR1 is SGHVS, CDR2 FQNEAQ. The trim removed 5 bases at V and 4 bases at J, leaving 8 bases unmatched. The CDR3 is 15 residues long. This clone turned up a few times. No antigen is known for it. Sequencing targeted expressed TCRB transcripts, as all isolated RNA had been reverse transcribed. Reads from naive, central memory and regulatory T cell samples averaged around 4 million. Clones were sequenced by immunoSEQ multiplex PCR, and TCRdb holds only the in-frame ones, with some missing. The sample includes 200,000 to 300,000 clones, about 11% of them seen just once. The J gene is TRBJ2-7, the V gene TRBV7-8, with 10 bases lining up with TRBD1. The TCR originated in a young man with type 1 diabetes. Sequencing was carried out using naive CD4+ T cells from blood. CDR3 loop: CASSPWDRGRYEQYF. CDR3 in DNA: TGTGCCAGCAGCCCGTGGGACAGGGGTAGATACGAGCAGTACTTC.